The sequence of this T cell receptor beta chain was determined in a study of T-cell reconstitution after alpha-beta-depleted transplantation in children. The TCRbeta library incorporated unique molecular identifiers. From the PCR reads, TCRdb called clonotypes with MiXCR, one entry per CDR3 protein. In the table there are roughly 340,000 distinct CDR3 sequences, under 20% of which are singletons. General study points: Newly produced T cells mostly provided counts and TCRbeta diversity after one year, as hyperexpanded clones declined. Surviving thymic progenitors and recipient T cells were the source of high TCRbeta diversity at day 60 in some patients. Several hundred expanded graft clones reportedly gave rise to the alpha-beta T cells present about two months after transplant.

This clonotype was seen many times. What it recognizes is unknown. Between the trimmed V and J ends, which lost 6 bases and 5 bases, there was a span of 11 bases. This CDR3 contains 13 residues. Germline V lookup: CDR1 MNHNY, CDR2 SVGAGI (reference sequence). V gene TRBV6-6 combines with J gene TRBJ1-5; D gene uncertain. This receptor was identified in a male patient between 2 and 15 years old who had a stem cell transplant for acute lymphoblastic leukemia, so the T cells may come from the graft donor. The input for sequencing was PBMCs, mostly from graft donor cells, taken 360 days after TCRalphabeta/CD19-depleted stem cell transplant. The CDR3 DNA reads TGTGCCAGCAGCGACCACTCCGATCAGCCCCAGCATTTT. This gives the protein CASSDHSDQPQHF.